This T cell receptor (beta chain) was sequenced during a study of blood T cell repertoires in COVID-19. CDR1 is KGHSH, CDR2 LQKENI, per germline. This CDR3 comprises 16 residues. The J segment lost 4 bases and the V segment lost 6 bases, leaving 9 bases of the junction unmatched. As originally analysed: For nucleated cells, counts were estimated from reference gene primer amplification. The protocol was immunoSEQ multiplex PCR, while the TCRdb copy is restricted to in-frame clones and leaves out a portion. That table furnishes V, J and clone size, whereas the DNA furnished D and trimming. Of about 190,000 clones detected, around 84% appear once; the ten largest clones hold roughly 4.5%.

The receptor's source is an elderly woman with acute or convalescent COVID-19. Input material: peripheral blood. The chain combines TRBV18 with TRBJ2-6, with 7 bases identical to TRBD1. CDR3 nucleotide sequence: TGTGCCAGCTCTTCGACAGGGTTATCCGGGGCCAACGTCCTGACTTTC. Its protein product is CASSSTGLSGANVLTF.